Given below is one T cell receptor beta chain in context. The same CDR3 is also encoded by other DNA sequences in this sample. The length of the CDR3 is 14 residues. Germline-derived CDR1 and CDR2 are MDHEN and SYDVKM. Trimming shortened V by 2 bases and J by 1 base, and 6 bases separated the two germline ends. Method: immunoSEQ multiplex PCR; TCRdb's copy keeps in-frame clones and lacks some. This table has more than 2 million clones, 93% appearing once. Naive CD8 populations comprised CD45RO-negative cells positively selected for CCR7, excluding terminally differentiated effector memory CD45RA+ cells. The data stem from a study of shared clonotypes between healthy human individuals.

The clonotype was recovered from a man younger than 35 in good health. Some clones in this sample may be carry-over from other donors' samples. Sequencing was done on a sample of naive CD8+ T cells from PBMCs. The chain has TRBV28 and TRBJ1-3; D call uncertain. CDR3 residues: CASSLGGSGNTIYF. The CDR3 DNA reads TGTGCCAGCAGTTTAGGAGGGTCTGGAAACACCATATATTTT. Using reference TRBV28 and TRBJ1-3 for the parts outside the CDR3, the full variable domain is DVKVTQSSRYLVKRTGEKVFLECVQDMDHENMFWYRQDPGLGLRLIYFSYDVKMKEKGDIPEGYSVSREKKERFSLILESASTNQTSMYLCASSLGGSGNTIYFGEGSWLTVV.